Described below is a single T cell receptor beta chain sequence and its context. The CDR3 is 17 residues long. CDR1 is KGHDR and CDR2 is SFDVKD in the germline V gene. The V segment lost 3 bases and the J segment 4 bases; nucleotides outside the gene matches: 8. These data originate in a study of T-cell memory formation after mild COVID-19. TCRdb fed the 5' RACE reads into MiXCR, producing one record per CDR3 protein. This table holds fewer than 50,000 distinct CDR3 sequences, around 10% found once. The sample consisted of PBMCs or a T cell subset sorted from them (not recorded which). This chain links TRBV24-1 with TRBJ2-5; the match to TRBD1 covers 12 bases. The receptor comes from a man aged 18-30 years who had mild COVID-19 (a few samples of this study predate the infection). Cell type and time point are not known. CDR3 sequence (DNA): TGTGCCACCAGTGATGCGGGACAGGGGGCAGCAGGAGAGACCCAGTACTTC. It yields the protein CATSDAGQGAAGETQYF.